The 24 T cell receptor beta chains given below trace back to one sample, sequenced in a study of blood T cell repertoires in COVID-19. Libraries were prepared by immunoSEQ multiplex PCR; TCRdb keeps only in-frame clonotypes and omits some of them. The repertoire consists of some 370,000 clones, with 70% to 90% occurring once and the leading ten covering less than 11%. The sample consisted of peripheral blood. These receptors all stem from a woman in her thirties with COVID-19, enrolled during active disease.

The chain employs TRBV9 and TRBJ2-2, with TRBD2 identical over 11 bases. This CDR3 is built from 18 residues. From germline, CDR1 is SGDLS and CDR2 YYNGEE. With 1 base clipped from V and 4 bases from J, the junction kept 9 bases outside the gene matches. The CDR3 DNA is TGTGCCAGCAGCGTATTAGCGGGAGGGAAAGTTGGCACCGGGGAGCTGTTTTTT. Amino acid sequence: CASSVLAGGKVGTGELFF.

The V gene is TRBV19, the J gene TRBJ2-2, with 7 bases identical to TRBD2. Germline V gives CDR1 LNHDA, CDR2 SQIVND (reference sequence). With 7 bases clipped from V and 6 bases from J, the junction kept 5 bases outside the gene matches. This CDR3 contains 13 residues. CDR3 loop: CASMGGFPGELFF. DNA of the CDR3: TGTGCCAGTATGGGGGGGTTCCCCGGGGAGCTGTTTTTT. Full variable domain (rest looked up from reference TRBV19 and TRBJ2-2): DGGITQSPKYLFRKEGQNVTLSCEQNLNHDAMYWYRQDPGQGLRLIYYSQIVNDFQKGDIAEGYSVSREKKESFPLTVTSAQKNPTAFYLCASMGGFPGELFFGEGSRLTVL.

V gene TRBV28 combines with J gene TRBJ2-7; D uncertain. Between the trimmed V and J ends, which lost 6 bases and 5 bases, there was a span of 11 bases. The CDR3 length is 12 residues. The germline CDR1 and CDR2 sequences are MDHEN and SYDVKM. The CDR3 nucleotides read TGTGCCAGCAGCCTTCGACGGGACGAGCAGTACTTC. Translated: CASSLRRDEQYF.

This clone was counted only a few times. The chain recombines TRBV5-4 with TRBJ2-1; 7 nucleotides agree with TRBD1. Unmatched junction bases numbered 6, after V lost 4 bases and J lost 2 bases. CDR3 length: 15 amino acids. CDR1 and CDR2 from the germline V gene are SGHNT and YYREEE (reference sequence). CDR3 loop: CASSPRQGAYNEQFF. For the CDR3, the DNA is TGTGCCAGCAGCCCTAGACAGGGTGCCTACAATGAGCAGTTCTTC. Full variable domain (outside the CDR3, taken from reference TRBV5-4 and TRBJ2-1): ETGVTQSPTHLIKTRGQQVTLRCSSQSGHNTVSWYQQALGQGPQFIFQYYREEENGRGNFPPRFSGLQFPNYSSELNVNALELDDSALYLCASSPRQGAYNEQFFGPGTRLTVL.

The rearrangement links TRBV30 to TRBJ2-1; 11 bases align to TRBD2. Germline V lookup: CDR1 GTSNPN, CDR2 SVGIG (reference sequence). J lost 6 bases, V lost 1 base, and 14 bases had no gene match. This CDR3 is built from 18 residues. The CDR3 here is CAWSGSRLAGYITNEQFF. The CDR3 nucleotides are TGTGCCTGGAGTGGCTCGAGACTAGCGGGATATATAACCAATGAGCAGTTCTTC.

The count of this clone is one. The V and J genes are TRBV11-3 and TRBJ2-3, with 8 bases fitting TRBD1. The CDR3 extends over 12 amino acids. Germline loops: CDR1 SGHNT, CDR2 YENEEA. Trimming at V came to 1 base and at J to 11 bases, leaving 2 bases not matched to a gene. In DNA, the CDR3 is TGTGCCAGCAGCTTAGGACAGGGGCTGCAGTATTTT. It yields the protein CASSLGQGLQYF.

The V gene is TRBV6-6, the J gene TRBJ2-7; D is ambiguous. The germline V and J ends were trimmed by 6 bases and 3 bases, with 9 bases remaining between them. The CDR3 has 12 amino acids. CDR1 MNHNY and CDR2 SVGAGI come from the germline V gene (reference sequence). CDR3 residues: CASSPRDYEQYF. DNA for the CDR3: TGTGCCAGCAGCCCACGCGACTACGAGCAGTACTTC.

The chain employs TRBV7-2 and TRBJ2-6; no reliable D call. The germline gives CDR1 SGHTA, CDR2 FQGNSA. V was shortened by 4 bases and J by 3 bases, with 13 bases between the two germline ends. CDR3 size: 16 residues. The CDR3 protein is CASSSEVASGANVLTF. Here the CDR3 DNA reads TGTGCCAGCAGCTCCGAAGTTGCGAGTGGGGCCAACGTCCTGACTTTC.

As concerns this clone: The sample holds other DNA sequences that translate to the same CDR3. V is TRBV12-3 or TRBV12-4 and J is TRBJ2-7; D may be TRBD2 (5 bases). This CDR3 is built from 12 residues. V was trimmed by 3 bases and J by 2 bases, leaving 5 bases between them. CDR3: CASSLGAYEQYF. CDR3 DNA: TGTGCCAGCAGTTTGGGAGCCTACGAGCAGTACTTC.

Here the CDR3 DNA reads TGCGCCAGCAGCTTGGCAGGACTGGTAGAGACCCAGTACTTC. Its protein is CASSLAGLVETQYF. The V call is TRBV5-1, the J call TRBJ2-5; TRBD2 might be the D (5 bases). Germline V lookup: CDR1 SGHRS, CDR2 YFSETQ. V was shortened by 0 bases and J by 4 bases, with 10 bases between the two germline ends. The CDR3 spans 14 residues.

The V gene is TRBV2, the J gene TRBJ1-2; D gene ambiguous. Per germline, CDR1 SNHLY and CDR2 FYNNEI. This CDR3 comprises 17 residues. V was pared by 1 base and J by 6 bases, with 21 bases between. The CDR3 nucleotides read TGTGCCAGCAGTGAAGGGGCAGTATCCCCAGCAGTGAATGGCTACACCTTC. It yields the protein CASSEGAVSPAVNGYTF.

Of note for this clone: The sample has other DNA sequences that encode this CDR3 too. The CDR3 nucleotides are TGTGCCAGCAGCTATGGACAGGCGCAGTATTTT. Translated: CASSYGQAQYF. The chain joins TRBV7-9 to TRBJ2-3; 7 bases are a match to TRBD1. Germline CDR1 reads SEHNR; CDR2 reads FQNEAQ (reference sequence). V dropped 4 bases and J dropped 10; count of bases not matched to a gene: 2. The CDR3 totals 11 residues.

The chain employs TRBV10-1 and TRBJ2-1; 12 bases are shared with TRBD2. The germline gives CDR1 WNHNN, CDR2 SYGVQD (reference sequence). The CDR3 sequence is 18 residues long. Trimming removed 0 bases from V and 7 bases from J; junction bases left unmatched: 10. CDR3: CASSESIGLAGTENEQFF. CDR3 in DNA: TGCGCCAGCAGTGAGTCGATAGGACTAGCGGGAACGGAAAATGAGCAGTTCTTC.

The chain is built from TRBV12-3 or TRBV12-4 and TRBJ2-1, with D possibly TRBD1 on 6 matching bases. The V end was cut by 6 bases, the J end by 8 bases, with 14 bases between. This CDR3 is built from 13 residues. CDR3 loop: CASSLTGSYEQFF. The CDR3 DNA reads as TGTGCCAGCAGCCTCACAGGGAGCTATGAGCAGTTCTTC.

This clone has just a few counts. The J gene is TRBJ2-7, the V gene TRBV18, with 9 positions matching TRBD1. CDR3 size: 14 residues. V lost 3 bases, J lost 7 bases, and 7 bases stayed unmatched. CDR1 KGHSH and CDR2 LQKENI come from the germline V gene. The CDR3 coding sequence is TGTGCCAGCTCACCTTTTGGGACAGGGCAAGAGCAGTACTTC. Translation gives CASSPFGTGQEQYF.

V usage is TRBV5-1 and J usage is TRBJ2-3; D uncertain. V was trimmed by 2 bases and J by 5 bases, leaving 3 bases between them. This CDR3 has 11 amino acids. Germline V gives CDR1 SGHRS, CDR2 YFSETQ. The CDR3 sequence: CASSFGDTQYF. Here the CDR3 DNA reads TGCGCCAGCAGCTTCGGAGATACGCAGTATTTT.

The chain recombines TRBV2 with TRBJ2-7, with D tentatively TRBD2 (6 bases). The V end was cut by 6 bases, the J end by 3 bases, with 12 bases between. The CDR3 covers 13 residues. CDR1 and CDR2 from the germline V gene are SNHLY and FYNNEI. The CDR3 coding sequence is TGTGCCAGCAGACTAGCCCAAGGCTACGAGCAGTACTTC. Protein sequence: CASRLAQGYEQYF.

The J gene is TRBJ1-6, the V gene TRBV30, with D uncertain. Germline V gene data show CDR1 as GTSNPN and CDR2 as SVGIG (reference sequence). V was shortened by 4 bases and J by 6 bases, with 10 bases between the two germline ends. There are 13 residues in the CDR3. CDR3 DNA sequence: TGTGCCTGGACAGGTACCCTTAATTCACCCCTCCACTTT. This encodes CAWTGTLNSPLHF.

This chain connects TRBV4-2 to TRBJ2-1, with 7 bases that match TRBD2. CDR1 and CDR2 (germline): LGHNA, YNFKEQ. J was trimmed by 2 bases and V by 0 bases; bases with no gene match: 10. This CDR3 comprises 18 residues. The CDR3 DNA follows: TGTGCCAGCAGCCAAGATCAGGGCGGGAGCGTCACCTACAATGAGCAGTTCTTC. Translation gives CASSQDQGGSVTYNEQFF.

The DNA of the CDR3 is TGTGCCAGCAGCTTTCGTCCGACAGCGAACACCGGGGAGCTGTTTTTT. This codes for CASSFRPTANTGELFF. V and J are TRBV11-3 and TRBJ2-2, with D possibly being TRBD1 (5 bases). Trimming took off 3 bases at V and 0 bases at J, with 11 bases between the two ends. Per the germline V gene, CDR1 is SGHNT and CDR2 is YENEEA. The CDR3 spans 16 residues.

This clone was counted a few times. The J gene is TRBJ1-2, the V gene TRBV5-1; D may be TRBD1 (5 bases). Per the germline V gene, CDR1 is SGHRS and CDR2 is YFSETQ. The CDR3 length is 14 residues. The ends were cut back, 3 bases at V and 0 bases at J, with 9 bases in the middle. The CDR3 protein is CASSSGGANYGYTF. CDR3 DNA sequence: TGCGCCAGCAGCTCCGGGGGGGCTAACTATGGCTACACCTTC.

The V gene is TRBV6-2 or TRBV6-3, the J gene TRBJ2-7; D unclear. V lost 2 bases, J lost 6 bases, and 17 bases lay in between. The CDR3 totals 15 residues. Per germline, CDR1 MNHEY and CDR2 SVGEGT. The CDR3 coding sequence is TGTGCCAGCAGTTACGGGCGCACCCCCGGCCGCGAGCAGTACTTC. Amino acid sequence: CASSYGRTPGREQYF.

J is TRBJ2-2 and V is TRBV18; D gene ambiguous. Germline V CDR1 and CDR2: KGHSH, LQKENI. This CDR3 is 14 amino acids long. Trimming shortened V by 1 base and J by 3 bases, and 6 bases separated the two germline ends. CDR3 nucleotides: TGTGCCAGCTCACCACATTCAGACACCGGGGAGCTGTTTTTT. Its protein product is CASSPHSDTGELFF.

The V gene is TRBV6-5, the J gene TRBJ2-7, with D possibly matching TRBD1 (6 bases). The CDR3 sequence is 14 residues long. V gave up 2 bases and J gave up 3 bases, with 11 bases separating them. The germline V gene encodes CDR1 MNHEY and CDR2 SVGAGI. CDR3 region: CASSYGQGSYEQYF. In nucleotides, the CDR3 is TGTGCCAGCAGTTACGGGCAGGGGAGCTACGAGCAGTACTTC.